The next 13 T cell receptor beta chains were all read from a single sample in a study of read filtering for tumor transcriptome and immune sequencing. This library used around 400 ng RNA and molecular barcoded adaptors spanning alpha/delta and beta/gamma chains. TCRdb re-called the reads with MiXCR, one entry per CDR3 protein. The sample lists tens of thousands of distinct CDR3 sequences; roughly 21% were seen once. Sequenced: a population of CD138-negative cells sorted from bone marrow. These receptors were obtained from a donor at least 40 years old with multiple myeloma.

The chain has TRBV4-1 and TRBJ2-5, with 11 nucleotides matching TRBD2. The CDR3 extends over 17 amino acids. V gave up 1 base and J gave up 4 bases; unmatched junction bases: 8. Per the germline V gene, CDR1 is MGHRA and CDR2 is YSYEKL. The CDR3 is CASSQGTSGGEGETQYF. As DNA, the CDR3 is TGCGCCAGCAGCCAAGGTACTAGCGGGGGAGAAGGAGAGACCCAGTACTTC.

This clonotype was recorded at least ten times. This chain joins TRBV5-1 and TRBJ2-7; D may correspond to TRBD1 or TRBD2 (5 bases each). This CDR3 has 14 amino acids. Per the germline V gene, CDR1 is SGHRS and CDR2 is YFSETQ. Trimming pared 4 bases from V and 5 bases from J, leaving 16 bases between. Here the CDR3 DNA reads TGCGCCAGCAGCCCCTCGATTGTGGGGGACGAGCAGTACTTC. It encodes CASSPSIVGDEQYF.

To note about this clonotype: A read error may account for a junction end that differs from germline. This chain links TRBV12-3 or TRBV12-4 with TRBJ1-4, with 7 nucleotides matching TRBD1. The CDR3 extends over 12 amino acids. The DNA of the CDR3 is TGTGCCATCAGTGACAGGGTTGAAAAACTGTTTTTT. Translated: CAISDRVEKLFF.

This clonotype was counted ten times or more. The CDR3 region has the DNA TGTGCCAGCATAGCTGAGGGTAGCTGGGAAGCTTTCTTT. Encoded protein: CASIAEGSWEAFF. V usage is TRBV6-1 and J usage is TRBJ1-1; no reliable D call. Germline V gene lookup returns CDR1 MNHNS and CDR2 SASEGT. V lost 7 bases and J 8 bases, leaving 17 bases between the germline ends. The CDR3 consists of 13 residues.

This clonotype appeared many times. J is TRBJ1-5 and V is TRBV20-1, with TRBD1 matching over 11 bases. Germline CDR1 and CDR2: DFQATT and SNEGSKA (reference sequence). V lost 1 base to trimming and J lost 7 bases; unmatched junction nucleotides: 6. This CDR3 contains 15 residues. CDR3 nucleotides: TGCAGTGCTAGAGTCGGGACAGGGGGAGCGCAGCCCCAGCATTTT. Translated, it gives CSARVGTGGAQPQHF.

Concerning this clonotype itself: A much larger clone differs from this one at a single base, so this may be a read error. A read error is likely, as this CDR3 ends without the conserved phenylalanine or tryptophan. The chain is built from TRBV2 and TRBJ2-7, with D maybe TRBD1 (5 bases). This CDR3 has 13 residues. CDR1 SNHLY and CDR2 FYNNEI come from the germline V gene. The V end was cut by 3 bases, the J end by 3 bases, with 9 bases between. The CDR3 here is CASSEYRIYEQYL. In nucleotides, the CDR3 is TGTGCCAGCAGTGAGTACAGGATCTACGAGCAGTACCTC.

This clonotype appeared many times. The chain joins TRBV7-2 to TRBJ2-5; D unresolved. The CDR3 consists of 14 residues. V shed 2 bases and J shed 5 bases, with 12 bases lying between them. The germline CDR1 and CDR2 sequences are SGHTA and FQGNSA. For the CDR3, the DNA is TGTGCCAGCAGCTTAAGGCGCCTTATGGAGACCCAGTACTTC. It translates to CASSLRRLMETQYF. The full variable domain, its missing parts supplied by reference TRBV7-2 and TRBJ2-5, is GAGVSQSPSNKVTEKGKDVELRCDPISGHTALYWYRQSLGQGLEFLIYFQGNSAPDKSGLPSDRFSAERTGGSVSTLTIQRTQQEDSAVYLCASSLRRLMETQYFGPGTRLLVL.

This clonotype has ten or more counts. The rearrangement uses TRBV15 and TRBJ2-1; TRBD1 aligns across 7 bases. This CDR3 has 15 residues. Losses at the gene ends were 4 bases for V and 6 bases for J; bases not matched to a gene: 9. CDR1 is LNHNV, CDR2 YYDKDF, per germline (reference sequence). The CDR3, as DNA: TGTGCCACCAGCACAACAGGGGACAAGGGCAATGAGCAGTTCTTC. Translating gives CATSTTGDKGNEQFF.

This clonotype was found many times. The V and J genes are TRBV7-8 and TRBJ2-1; weak D call: TRBD2 (5 bases). In germline, CDR1 is SGHVS, CDR2 FQNEAQ. This CDR3 spans 17 amino acids. The ends were cut back, 5 bases at V and 0 bases at J, with 17 bases in the middle. This CDR3 is CASSPTSSSHSYNEQFF. CDR3 nucleotides: TGTGCCAGCAGCCCAACTAGTTCCTCGCACTCCTACAATGAGCAGTTCTTC.

The gene calls are TRBV4-1 and TRBJ2-1; D is possibly TRBD1 (6 bases). The germline V gene encodes CDR1 MGHRA and CDR2 YSYEKL. Trimming shortened V by 4 bases and J by 10 bases, and 11 bases separated the two germline ends. The CDR3 consists of 12 residues. CDR3 nucleotides: TGCGCCAGCAGCCTATCCGGGACAGAGCAGTTCTTC. Its translation is CASSLSGTEQFF.

This clonotype was seen more than once but under ten times. The chain uses TRBV13 and TRBJ2-5, with a weak D call TRBD2 (6 bases). The V gene's germline CDR1 is PRHDT and CDR2 FYEKMQ (reference sequence). CDR3 length equals 15 residues. V was trimmed by 5 bases and J by 6 bases, leaving 19 bases between them. The CDR3 loop is CASSPGRGHDQTQYF. Here the CDR3 DNA reads TGTGCCAGCAGCCCCGGGCGGGGCCATGACCAGACCCAGTACTTC.

In regard to this clonotype: One junction end does not reproduce the germline sequence, and a read error may be involved. This rearrangement joins TRBV2 to TRBJ2-3; 11 bases agree with TRBD2. Germline CDR1 and CDR2: SNHLY and FYNNEI. The CDR3 extends over 14 amino acids. The CDR3: CASKPGLAVDTRYF. The CDR3 bases are TGTGCCAGCAAACCGGGACTAGCGGTAGATACGCGGTATTTT. The full variable domain, completed using reference TRBV2 and TRBJ2-3, is EPEVTQTPSHQVTQMGQEVILRCVPISNHLYFYWYRQILGQKVEFLVSFYNNEISEKSEIFDDQFSVERPDGSNFTLKIRSTKLEDSAMYFCASKPGLAVDTRYFGPGTRLTVL.

In its sample, this clonotype was seen many times. The chain carries TRBV5-1 and TRBJ2-7, with no clear D. This CDR3 is built from 13 residues. Germline V gene sequence: CDR1 SGHRS, CDR2 YFSETQ. Trimming pared 0 bases from V and 4 bases from J, leaving 8 bases between. CDR3 residues: CASSLDPAYEQYF. CDR3 sequence (DNA): TGCGCCAGCAGCTTGGACCCGGCTTACGAGCAGTACTTC.